This passage covers 5 T cell receptor beta chains from one sample sequenced in a study of PD-L1 blockade in urothelial cancer. Assay used: immunoSEQ multiplex PCR; TCRdb lists only in-frame clones, some missing. The sample includes 95,000 to 130,000 clones, about 89% of them seen just once. Specified time point: peripheral blood 6 weeks after treatment start. Specimen: PBMCs, collected around atezolizumab (anti-PD-L1) treatment. The source of these receptors is a man between 60 and 75 years old with urothelial cancer.

The chain employs TRBV5-6 and TRBJ1-2, with 8 positions matching TRBD1. Germline loops: CDR1 SGHDT, CDR2 YYEEEE. The CDR3 covers 12 residues. V lost 4 bases and J lost 6; bases outside the gene matches: 2. The CDR3: CASSTTGDGYTF. The CDR3 nucleotides read TGTGCCAGCAGCACGACAGGGGATGGCTACACCTTC. The full variable domain, rest sourced from reference TRBV5-6 and TRBJ1-2, is DAGVTQSPTHLIKTRGQQVTLRCSPKSGHDTVSWYQQALGQGPQFIFQYYEEEERQRGNFPDRFSGHQFPNYSSELNVNALLLGDSALYLCASSTTGDGYTFGSGTRLTVV.

This clone was seen just once. The genes are TRBV28 and TRBJ2-7, with 8 bases lining up with TRBD1. V trimming: 6 bases; J trimming: 0 bases; junction bases outside the gene matches: 4. Per the germline V gene, CDR1 is MDHEN and CDR2 is SYDVKM. The CDR3 is 14 residues long. CDR3 sequence (DNA): TGTGCCAGCAGGTTGGGACAGGTCTCCTACGAGCAGTACTTC. This codes for CASRLGQVSYEQYF.

The chain recombines TRBV19 with TRBJ1-1, with a weak D call TRBD1 (6 bases). The CDR3 is 14 residues long. Germline-derived CDR1 and CDR2 are LNHDA and SQIVND (reference sequence). The V end was cut by 6 bases, the J end by 5 bases, with 16 bases between. CDR3 amino acids: CASSLVGGRTEAFF. The CDR3, as DNA: TGTGCCAGTAGCCTGGTCGGGGGGCGGACTGAAGCTTTCTTT. The variable domain in full, with the rest retrieved from reference TRBV19 and TRBJ1-1, is DGGITQSPKYLFRKEGQNVTLSCEQNLNHDAMYWYRQDPGQGLRLIYYSQIVNDFQKGDIAEGYSVSREKKESFPLTVTSAQKNPTAFYLCASSLVGGRTEAFFGQGTRLTVV.

The rearrangement joins TRBV6-6 to TRBJ2-5; D ambiguous. V was trimmed by 6 bases and J by 5 bases, leaving 10 bases between them. Germline CDR1 MNHNY, CDR2 SVGAGI (reference sequence). This CDR3 is built from 12 residues. CDR3 sequence (DNA): TGTGCCAGCAGCGGATCGCGGGAGACCCAGTACTTC. It is translated as CASSGSRETQYF.

This chain uses TRBV27 with TRBJ2-1, with a tentative D call TRBD2 (6 bases). The V gene lost 8 bases and the J gene lost 0 bases, with 11 bases spanning the gap. The germline CDR1 and CDR2 sequences are MNHEY and SMNVEV (reference sequence). There are 14 residues in the CDR3. CDR3 sequence: CASGDGGSYNEQFF. CDR3 DNA: TGTGCCAGCGGGGACGGGGGCTCCTACAATGAGCAGTTCTTC.